This T cell receptor beta chain is drawn from a study of shared clonotypes between healthy human individuals. General observations from the study: Donor clonotype sharing was expected to depend on sequencing depth.

The protocol was immunoSEQ multiplex PCR, while the TCRdb copy is restricted to in-frame clones and leaves out a portion. The sample lists 400,000 to 500,000 clones; around 78% were seen once. About this clone itself: No antigen is known for it.

This TCR came from a woman aged 40 to 50 in good health. Some clones in this sample may be carry-over from other donors' samples. The sequencing sample was made of PBMCs.

The CDR3 is CASSKVAGGTPGELFF. The DNA of the CDR3 is TGTGCCAGCAGTAAAGTAGCGGGAGGAACTCCCGGGGAGCTGTTTTTT. The rearrangement joins TRBV7-3 to TRBJ2-2; TRBD2 agrees at 10 bases. This CDR3 is 16 amino acids long. The V segment lost 6 bases and the J segment 6 bases; nucleotides outside the gene matches: 10. The germline V gene has CDR1 SGHTA and CDR2 FQGTGA.